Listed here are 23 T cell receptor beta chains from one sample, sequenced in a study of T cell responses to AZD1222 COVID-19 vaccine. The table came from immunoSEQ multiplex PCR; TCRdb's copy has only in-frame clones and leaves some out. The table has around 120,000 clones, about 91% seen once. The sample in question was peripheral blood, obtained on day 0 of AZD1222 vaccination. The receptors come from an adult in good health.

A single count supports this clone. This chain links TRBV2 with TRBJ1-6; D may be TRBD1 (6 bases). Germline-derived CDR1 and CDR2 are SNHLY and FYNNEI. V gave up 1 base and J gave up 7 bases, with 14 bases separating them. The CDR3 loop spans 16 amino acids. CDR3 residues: CASSEGWDTKNSPLHF. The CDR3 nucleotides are TGTGCCAGCAGTGAAGGCTGGGACACCAAGAATTCACCCCTCCACTTT.

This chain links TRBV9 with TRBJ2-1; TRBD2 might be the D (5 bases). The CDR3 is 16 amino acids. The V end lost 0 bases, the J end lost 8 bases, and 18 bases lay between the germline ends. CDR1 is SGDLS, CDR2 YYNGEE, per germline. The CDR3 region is CASSVASAERWDEQFF. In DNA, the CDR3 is TGTGCCAGCAGCGTAGCTTCAGCGGAGCGTTGGGATGAGCAGTTCTTC.

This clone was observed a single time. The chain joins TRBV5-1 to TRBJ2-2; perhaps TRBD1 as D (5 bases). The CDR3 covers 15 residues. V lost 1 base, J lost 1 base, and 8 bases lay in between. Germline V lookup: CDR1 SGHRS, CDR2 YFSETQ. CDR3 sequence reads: CASSLRQGNTGELFF. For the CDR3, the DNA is TGCGCCAGCAGCTTGCGGCAGGGGAACACCGGGGAGCTGTTTTTT.

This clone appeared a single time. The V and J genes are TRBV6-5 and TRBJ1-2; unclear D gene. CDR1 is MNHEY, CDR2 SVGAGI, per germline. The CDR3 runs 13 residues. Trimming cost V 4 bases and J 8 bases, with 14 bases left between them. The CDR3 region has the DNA TGTGCCAGCAGTTCCGAGGGAGTAGGGGGCTACACCTTC. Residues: CASSSEGVGGYTF.

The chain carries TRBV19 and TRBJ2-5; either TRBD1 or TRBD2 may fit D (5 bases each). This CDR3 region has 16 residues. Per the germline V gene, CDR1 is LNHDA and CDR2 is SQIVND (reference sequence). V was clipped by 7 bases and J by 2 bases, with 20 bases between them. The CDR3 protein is CASTPTQGRGQETQYF. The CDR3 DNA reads TGTGCCAGTACCCCGACTCAGGGACGGGGTCAAGAGACCCAGTACTTC.

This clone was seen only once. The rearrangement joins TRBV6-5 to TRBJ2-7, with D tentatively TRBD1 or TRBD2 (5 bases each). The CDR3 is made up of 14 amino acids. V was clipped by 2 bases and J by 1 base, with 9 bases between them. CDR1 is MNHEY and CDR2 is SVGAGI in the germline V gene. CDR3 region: CASSYGDGSYEQYF. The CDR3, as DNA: TGTGCCAGCAGTTACGGGGACGGATCCTACGAGCAGTACTTC.

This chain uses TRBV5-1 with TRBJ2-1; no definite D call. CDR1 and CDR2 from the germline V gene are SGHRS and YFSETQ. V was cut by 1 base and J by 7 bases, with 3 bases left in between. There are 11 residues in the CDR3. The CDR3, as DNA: TGCGCCAGCAGCTTGTGGAATGAGCAGTTCTTC. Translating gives CASSLWNEQFF.

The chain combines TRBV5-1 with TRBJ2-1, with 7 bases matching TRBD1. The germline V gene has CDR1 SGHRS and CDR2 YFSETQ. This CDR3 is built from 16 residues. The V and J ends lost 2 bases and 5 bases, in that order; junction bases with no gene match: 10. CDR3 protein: CASSFLQGQLNNEQFF. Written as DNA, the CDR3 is TGCGCCAGCAGCTTTTTGCAGGGACAGCTTAACAATGAGCAGTTCTTC.

CDR3: CASSQVEIGELFF. The CDR3 DNA reads TGTGCCAGCAGCCAAGTTGAAATCGGGGAGCTGTTTTTT. V usage is TRBV3-1 (or the pseudogene TRBV3-2) and J usage is TRBJ2-2; D gene unclear. The CDR3 is made up of 13 amino acids. From germline, CDR1 is LGHDT and CDR2 YNNKEL (reference sequence). Trimming took off 1 base at V and 7 bases at J, with 7 bases between the two ends.

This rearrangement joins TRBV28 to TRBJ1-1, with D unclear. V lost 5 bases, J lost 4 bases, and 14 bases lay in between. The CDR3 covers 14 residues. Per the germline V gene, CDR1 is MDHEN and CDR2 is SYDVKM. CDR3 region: CASSGEWTVTEAFF. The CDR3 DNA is TGTGCCAGCAGTGGGGAATGGACGGTCACTGAAGCTTTCTTT.

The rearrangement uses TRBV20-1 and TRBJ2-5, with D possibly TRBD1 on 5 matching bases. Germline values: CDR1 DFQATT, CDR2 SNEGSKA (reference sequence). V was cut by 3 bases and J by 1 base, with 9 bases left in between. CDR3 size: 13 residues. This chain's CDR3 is CSASQGLQETQYF. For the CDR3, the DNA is TGCAGTGCTAGTCAGGGCCTCCAAGAGACCCAGTACTTC.

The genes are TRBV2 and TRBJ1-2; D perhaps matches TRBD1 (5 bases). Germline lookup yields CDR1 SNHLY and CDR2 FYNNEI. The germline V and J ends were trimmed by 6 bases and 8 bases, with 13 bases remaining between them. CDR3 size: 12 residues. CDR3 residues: CASREGLRGYTF. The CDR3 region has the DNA TGTGCCAGCAGGGAGGGACTTCGGGGCTACACCTTC. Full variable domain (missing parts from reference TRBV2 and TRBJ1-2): EPEVTQTPSHQVTQMGQEVILRCVPISNHLYFYWYRQILGQKVEFLVSFYNNEISEKSEIFDDQFSVERPDGSNFTLKIRSTKLEDSAMYFCASREGLRGYTFGSGTRLTVV.

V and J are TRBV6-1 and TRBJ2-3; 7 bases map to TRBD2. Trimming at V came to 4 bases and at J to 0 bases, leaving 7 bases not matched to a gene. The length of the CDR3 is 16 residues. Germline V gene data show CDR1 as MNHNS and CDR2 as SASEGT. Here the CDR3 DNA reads TGTGCCAGCAGTGCCTTAGCGGGCCCTAGCACAGATACGCAGTATTTT. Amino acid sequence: CASSALAGPSTDTQYF.

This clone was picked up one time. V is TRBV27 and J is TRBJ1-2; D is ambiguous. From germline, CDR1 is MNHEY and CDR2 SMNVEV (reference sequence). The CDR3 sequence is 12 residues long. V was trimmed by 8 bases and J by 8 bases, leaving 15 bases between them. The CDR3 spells CASGARTSGYTF. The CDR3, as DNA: TGTGCCAGCGGAGCTAGGACCAGCGGCTACACCTTC.

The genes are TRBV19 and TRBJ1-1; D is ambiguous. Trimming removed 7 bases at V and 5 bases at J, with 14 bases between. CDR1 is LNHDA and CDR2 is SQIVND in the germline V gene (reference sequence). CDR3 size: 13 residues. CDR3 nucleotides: TGTGCCAGTATCCCCCCCGGCCGGACTGAAGCTTTCTTT. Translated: CASIPPGRTEAFF.

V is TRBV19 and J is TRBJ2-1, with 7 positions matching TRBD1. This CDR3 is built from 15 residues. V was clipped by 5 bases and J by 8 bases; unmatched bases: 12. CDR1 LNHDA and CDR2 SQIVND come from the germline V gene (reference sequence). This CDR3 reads CASSRQGPLLYEQFF. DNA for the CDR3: TGTGCCAGTAGTCGACAGGGCCCCCTGCTCTATGAGCAGTTCTTC.

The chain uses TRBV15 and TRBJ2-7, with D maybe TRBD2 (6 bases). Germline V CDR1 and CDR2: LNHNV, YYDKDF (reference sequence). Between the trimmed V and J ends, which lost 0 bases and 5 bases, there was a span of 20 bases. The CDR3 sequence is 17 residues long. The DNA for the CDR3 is TGTGCCACCAGCAGAGAAGGGAGGCCGCGTAAGGGAGACGAGCAGTACTTC. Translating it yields CATSREGRPRKGDEQYF.

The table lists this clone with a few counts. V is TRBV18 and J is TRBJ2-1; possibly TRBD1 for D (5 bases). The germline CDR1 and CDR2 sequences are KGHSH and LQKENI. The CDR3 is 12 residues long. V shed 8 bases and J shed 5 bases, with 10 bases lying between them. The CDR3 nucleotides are TGTGCCAGCATTAGACAGAACAATGAGCAGTTCTTC. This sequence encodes CASIRQNNEQFF. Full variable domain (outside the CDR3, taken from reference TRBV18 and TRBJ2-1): NAGVMQNPRHLVRRRGQEARLRCSPMKGHSHVYWYRQLPEEGLKFMVYLQKENIIDESGMPKERFSAEFPKEGPSILRIQQVVRGDSAAYFCASIRQNNEQFFGPGTRLTVL.

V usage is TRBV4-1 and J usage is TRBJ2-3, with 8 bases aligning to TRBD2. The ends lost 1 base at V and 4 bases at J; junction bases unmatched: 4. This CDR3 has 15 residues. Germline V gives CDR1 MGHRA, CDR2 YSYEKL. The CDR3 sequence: CASSQAGGGPDTQYF. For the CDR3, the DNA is TGCGCCAGCAGCCAAGCGGGAGGGGGGCCAGATACGCAGTATTTT.

CDR3 in amino acids: CASSLALGQGNTEAFF. The CDR3 coding sequence is TGTGCCAGCAGCTTAGCGCTAGGACAGGGTAACACTGAAGCTTTCTTT. The J gene is TRBJ1-1, the V gene TRBV7-9, with TRBD1 identical over 8 bases. Germline V CDR1 and CDR2: SEHNR, FQNEAQ (reference sequence). The CDR3 runs 16 residues. The V gene end was trimmed by 0 bases and the J gene end by 2 bases; junction bases not matched to a gene: 5.

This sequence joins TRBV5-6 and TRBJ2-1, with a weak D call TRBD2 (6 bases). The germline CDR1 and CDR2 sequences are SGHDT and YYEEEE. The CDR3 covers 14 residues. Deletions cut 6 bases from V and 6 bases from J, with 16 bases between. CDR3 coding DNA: TGTGCCAGCACTTGGGACTCTTTAGGCAATGAGCAGTTCTTC. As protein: CASTWDSLGNEQFF.

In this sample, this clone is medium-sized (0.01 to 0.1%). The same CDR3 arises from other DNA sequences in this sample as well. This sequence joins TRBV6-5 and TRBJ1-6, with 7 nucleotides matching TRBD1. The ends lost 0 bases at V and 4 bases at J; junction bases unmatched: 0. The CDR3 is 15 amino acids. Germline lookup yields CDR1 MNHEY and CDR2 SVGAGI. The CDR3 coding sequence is TGTGCCAGCAGTTACTCGACAGGGTATAATTCACCCCTCCACTTT. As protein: CASSYSTGYNSPLHF.

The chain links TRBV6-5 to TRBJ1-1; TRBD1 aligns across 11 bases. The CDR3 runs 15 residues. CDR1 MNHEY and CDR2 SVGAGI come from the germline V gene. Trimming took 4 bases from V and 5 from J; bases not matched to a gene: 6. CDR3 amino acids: CASSWTGGAKTEAFF. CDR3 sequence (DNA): TGTGCCAGCAGTTGGACAGGGGGCGCGAAAACTGAAGCTTTCTTT.